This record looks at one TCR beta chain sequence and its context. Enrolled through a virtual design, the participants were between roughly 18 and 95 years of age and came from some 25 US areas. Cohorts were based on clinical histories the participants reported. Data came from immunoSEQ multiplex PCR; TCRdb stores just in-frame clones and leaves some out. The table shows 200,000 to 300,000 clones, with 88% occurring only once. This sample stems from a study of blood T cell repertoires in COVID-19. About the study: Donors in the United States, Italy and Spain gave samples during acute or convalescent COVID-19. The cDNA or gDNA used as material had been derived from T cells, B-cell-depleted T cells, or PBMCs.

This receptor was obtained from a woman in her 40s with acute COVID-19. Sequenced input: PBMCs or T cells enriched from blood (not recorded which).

This CDR3 reads CASSPLSDEQFF. CDR3 in DNA: TGTGCCAGCTCACCACTAAGCGATGAGCAGTTCTTC. This chain links TRBV18 with TRBJ2-1, with unresolved D. The germline V gene encodes CDR1 KGHSH and CDR2 LQKENI. The length of the CDR3 is 12 residues. With 1 base removed from V and 8 bases from J, the gap between germline ends came to 6 bases.